This T cell receptor (beta chain) is from a study of T cell responses to AZD1222 COVID-19 vaccine. With V trimmed by 1 base and J by 5 bases, 5 bases remained unmatched. CDR1 is MGHRA and CDR2 is YSYEKL in the germline V gene. The CDR3 is 15 residues long. General observations from the study: Among AZD1222 vaccinees, only five or six were seropositive at baseline. A rise in Spike-specific TCR breadth and depth followed two AZD1222 doses.

Concerning this clone itself: What it binds is not known.

Assay: immunoSEQ multiplex PCR; the TCRdb copy retains only in-frame clones and omits some. The data contain about 160,000 clones, around 89% of them singletons. This sequence joins TRBV4-1 and TRBJ2-5; 9 positions agree with TRBD1. The sequenced sample was peripheral blood, obtained 28 days after the second AZD1222 dose. The receptor's source is an adult who received the AZD1222 COVID-19 vaccine. CDR3 in amino acids: CASSQAPGTGETQYF. The CDR3 bases are TGCGCCAGCAGCCAAGCCCCAGGGACAGGGGAGACCCAGTACTTC.